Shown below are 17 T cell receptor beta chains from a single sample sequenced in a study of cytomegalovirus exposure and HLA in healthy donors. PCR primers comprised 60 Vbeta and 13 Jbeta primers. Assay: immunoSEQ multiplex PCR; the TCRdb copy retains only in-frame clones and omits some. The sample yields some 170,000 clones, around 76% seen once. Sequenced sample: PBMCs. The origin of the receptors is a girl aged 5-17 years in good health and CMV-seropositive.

This CDR3 reads CASSQVLQVKNEQFF. In DNA form, the CDR3 reads TGCGCCAGCAGCCAAGTCTTACAGGTGAAGAATGAGCAGTTCTTC. The chain joins TRBV4-3 to TRBJ2-1, with D possibly TRBD1 on 5 matching bases. The CDR3 is 15 residues long. Trimming took off 1 base at V and 7 bases at J, with 14 bases between the two ends. CDR1 and CDR2 from the germline V gene are LGHNA and YSLEER.

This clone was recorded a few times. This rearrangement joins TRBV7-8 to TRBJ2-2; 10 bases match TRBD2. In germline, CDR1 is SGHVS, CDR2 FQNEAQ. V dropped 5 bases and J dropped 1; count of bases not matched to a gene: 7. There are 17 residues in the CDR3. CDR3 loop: CASSARTSGENTGELFF. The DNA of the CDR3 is TGTGCCAGCAGCGCTCGGACTAGCGGAGAGAACACCGGGGAGCTGTTTTTT.

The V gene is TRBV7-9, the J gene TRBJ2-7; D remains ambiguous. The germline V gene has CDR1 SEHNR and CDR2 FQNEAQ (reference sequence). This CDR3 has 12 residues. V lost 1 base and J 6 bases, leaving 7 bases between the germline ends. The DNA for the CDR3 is TGTGCCAGCAGCTTAGATGGGCGCGAGCAGTACTTC. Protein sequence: CASSLDGREQYF.

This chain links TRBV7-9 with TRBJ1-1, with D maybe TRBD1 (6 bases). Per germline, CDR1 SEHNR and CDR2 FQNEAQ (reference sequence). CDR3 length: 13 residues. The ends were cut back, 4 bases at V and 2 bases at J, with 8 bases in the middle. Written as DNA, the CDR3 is TGTGCCAGCAGCTGGGACACAAACACTGAAGCTTTCTTT. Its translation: CASSWDTNTEAFF. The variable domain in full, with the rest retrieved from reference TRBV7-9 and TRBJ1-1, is DTGVSQNPRHKITKRGQNVTFRCDPISEHNRLYWYRQTLGQGPEFLTYFQNEAQLEKSRLLSDRFSAERPKGSFSTLEIQRTEQGDSAMYLCASSWDTNTEAFFGQGTRLTVV.

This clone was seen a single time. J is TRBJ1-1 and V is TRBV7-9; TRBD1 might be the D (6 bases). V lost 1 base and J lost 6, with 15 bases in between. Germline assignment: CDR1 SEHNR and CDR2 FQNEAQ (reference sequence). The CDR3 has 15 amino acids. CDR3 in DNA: TGTGCCAGCAGCTTAGTAGGGGGACAATTTCCTGAAGCTTTCTTT. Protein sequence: CASSLVGGQFPEAFF.

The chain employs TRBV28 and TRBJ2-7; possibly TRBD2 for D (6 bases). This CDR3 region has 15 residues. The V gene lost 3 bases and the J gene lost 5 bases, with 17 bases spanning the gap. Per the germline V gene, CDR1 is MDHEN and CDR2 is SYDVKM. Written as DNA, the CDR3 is TGTGCCAGCAGTTTCGGCGGGGAGTGGGGCGACGAGCAGTACTTC. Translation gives CASSFGGEWGDEQYF.

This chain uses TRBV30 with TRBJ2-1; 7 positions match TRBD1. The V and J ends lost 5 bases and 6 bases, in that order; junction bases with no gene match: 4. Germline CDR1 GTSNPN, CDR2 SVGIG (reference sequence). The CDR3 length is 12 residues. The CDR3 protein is CAWPPGGNEQFF. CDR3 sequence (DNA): TGTGCCTGGCCACCAGGGGGCAATGAGCAGTTCTTC.

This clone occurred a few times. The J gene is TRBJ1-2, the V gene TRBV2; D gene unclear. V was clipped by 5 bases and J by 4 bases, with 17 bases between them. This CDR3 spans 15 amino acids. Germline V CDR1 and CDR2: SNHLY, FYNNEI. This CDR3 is CASSLFEGSGYGYTF. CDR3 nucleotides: TGTGCCAGCAGTCTCTTCGAGGGATCTGGCTATGGCTACACCTTC.

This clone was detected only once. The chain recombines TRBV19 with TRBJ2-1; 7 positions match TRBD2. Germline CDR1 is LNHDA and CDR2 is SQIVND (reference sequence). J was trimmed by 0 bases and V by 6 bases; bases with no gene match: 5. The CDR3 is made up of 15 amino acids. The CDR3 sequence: CASSPSGSSYNEQFF. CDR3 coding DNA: TGTGCCAGTAGCCCTAGCGGAAGCTCCTACAATGAGCAGTTCTTC.

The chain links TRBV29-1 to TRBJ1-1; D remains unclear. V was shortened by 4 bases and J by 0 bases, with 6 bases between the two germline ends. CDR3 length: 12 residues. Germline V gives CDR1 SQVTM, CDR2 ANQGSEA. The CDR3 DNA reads TGCAGCGTTGTAGCCATGAACACTGAAGCTTTCTTT. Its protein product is CSVVAMNTEAFF. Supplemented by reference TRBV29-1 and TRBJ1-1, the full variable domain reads SAVISQKPSRDICQRGTSLTIQCQVDSQVTMMFWYRQQPGQSLTLIATANQGSEATYESGFVIDKFPISRPNLTFSTLTVSNMSPEDSSIYLCSVVAMNTEAFFGQGTRLTVV.

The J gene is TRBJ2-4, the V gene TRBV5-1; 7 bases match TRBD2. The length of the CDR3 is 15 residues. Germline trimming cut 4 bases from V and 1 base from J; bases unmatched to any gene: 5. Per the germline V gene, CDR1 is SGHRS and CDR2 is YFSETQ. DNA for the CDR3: TGCGCCAGCAGCGCAAACGGGGGGGCCAAAAACATTCAGTACTTC. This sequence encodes CASSANGGAKNIQYF.

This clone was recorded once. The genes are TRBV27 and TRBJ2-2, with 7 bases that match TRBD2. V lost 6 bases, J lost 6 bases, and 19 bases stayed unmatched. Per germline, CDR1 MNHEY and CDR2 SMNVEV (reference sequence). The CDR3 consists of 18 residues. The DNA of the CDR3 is TGTGCCAGCAGAGAAGGGGAGGGTGGGGGGAGTTGGGCCGGGGAGCTGTTTTTT. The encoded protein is CASREGEGGGSWAGELFF.

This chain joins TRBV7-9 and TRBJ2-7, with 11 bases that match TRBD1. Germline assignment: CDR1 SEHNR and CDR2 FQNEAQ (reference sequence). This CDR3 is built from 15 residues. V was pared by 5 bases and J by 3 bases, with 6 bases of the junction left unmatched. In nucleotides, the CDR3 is TGTGCCAGCAGCACCGGACAGGGGGCGTACTACGAGCAGTACTTC. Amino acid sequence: CASSTGQGAYYEQYF. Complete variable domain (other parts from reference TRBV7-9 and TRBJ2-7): DTGVSQNPRHKITKRGQNVTFRCDPISEHNRLYWYRQTLGQGPEFLTYFQNEAQLEKSRLLSDRFSAERPKGSFSTLEIQRTEQGDSAMYLCASSTGQGAYYEQYFGPGTRLTVT.

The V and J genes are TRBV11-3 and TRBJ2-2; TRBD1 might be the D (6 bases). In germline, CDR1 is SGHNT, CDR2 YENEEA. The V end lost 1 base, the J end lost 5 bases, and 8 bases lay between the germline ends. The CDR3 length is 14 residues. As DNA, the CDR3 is TGTGCCAGCAGCTTAGTACAGGGAACCGGGGAGCTGTTTTTT. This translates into CASSLVQGTGELFF.

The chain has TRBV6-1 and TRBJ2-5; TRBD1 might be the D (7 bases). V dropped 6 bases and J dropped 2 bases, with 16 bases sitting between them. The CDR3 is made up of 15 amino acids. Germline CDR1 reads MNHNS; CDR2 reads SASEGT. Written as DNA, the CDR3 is TGTGCCAGCAGGGGGGGACAGCCGCCTCAAGAGACCCAGTACTTC. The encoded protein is CASRGGQPPQETQYF.

The CDR3 sequence: CASSLTLGYEQYF. The CDR3 DNA reads as TGTGCCAGCAGTTTGACACTTGGGTACGAGCAGTACTTC. The chain is built from TRBV2 and TRBJ2-7; D remains unclear. Trimming removed 5 bases from V and 4 bases from J, with 12 bases in between. There are 13 residues in the CDR3. Germline CDR1 is SNHLY and CDR2 is FYNNEI. The full variable domain, in which reference TRBV2 and TRBJ2-7 provide the parts outside the CDR3, is EPEVTQTPSHQVTQMGQEVILRCVPISNHLYFYWYRQILGQKVEFLVSFYNNEISEKSEIFDDQFSVERPDGSNFTLKIRSTKLEDSAMYFCASSLTLGYEQYFGPGTRLTVT.

As DNA, the CDR3 is TGTGCCAGCAGTTACCTAACCCCGACAGGGAGGAACACTGAAGCTTTCTTT. This codes for CASSYLTPTGRNTEAFF. V usage is TRBV27 and J usage is TRBJ1-1; TRBD1 aligns across 7 bases. V lost 4 bases and J lost 1; bases outside the gene matches: 12. The CDR3 has 17 amino acids. The germline V gene encodes CDR1 MNHEY and CDR2 SMNVEV (reference sequence).